The 31 T cell receptor beta chains given below trace back to one sample, sequenced in a study of cytomegalovirus exposure and HLA in healthy donors. Only in-frame clones appear in the TCRdb table, and some are missing; sequencing was by immunoSEQ multiplex PCR. The sample shows approximately 64,000 clones, approximately 90% of them seen only once. The sequenced material came from PBMCs. All receptors derive from a woman aged 18 to 35 in good health and CMV-seronegative.

This rearrangement joins TRBV6-1 to TRBJ2-1, with 14 bases lining up with TRBD2. Germline trimming cut 7 bases from V and 8 bases from J; bases unmatched to any gene: 7. Germline V lookup: CDR1 MNHNS, CDR2 SASEGT. The CDR3 is 15 amino acids. The CDR3 coding sequence is TGTGCCAGCACCGGGACTAGCGGGAGTGACTATGAGCAGTTCTTC. Amino acid sequence: CASTGTSGSDYEQFF.

The CDR3 loop is CASSWLGYNEQFF. The CDR3 DNA reads as TGTGCCAGCAGCTGGCTAGGATACAATGAGCAGTTCTTC. V and J are TRBV7-2 and TRBJ2-1; D remains ambiguous. This CDR3 contains 13 residues. Germline V CDR1 and CDR2: SGHTA, FQGNSA. V lost 4 bases and J 4 bases, leaving 8 bases between the germline ends. Combining the CDR3 with reference TRBV7-2 and TRBJ2-1 gives the whole variable domain GAGVSQSPSNKVTEKGKDVELRCDPISGHTALYWYRQSLGQGLEFLIYFQGNSAPDKSGLPSDRFSAERTGGSVSTLTIQRTQQEDSAVYLCASSWLGYNEQFFGPGTRLTVL.

This rearrangement joins TRBV6-1 to TRBJ2-3; TRBD1 is a possible D gene (7 bases). This CDR3 comprises 15 residues. The germline V and J ends were trimmed by 1 base and 4 bases, with 12 bases remaining between them. Germline V gene sequence: CDR1 MNHNS, CDR2 SASEGT. The CDR3 DNA sequence: TGTGCCAGCAGTGAAGAGGAGGGGGCCGCAGATACGCAGTATTTT. It translates to CASSEEEGAADTQYF.

The chain carries TRBV11-1 and TRBJ2-2, with TRBD2 matching 8 bases. The V segment lost 5 bases and the J segment 1 base; nucleotides outside the gene matches: 6. The length of the CDR3 is 16 residues. Germline-derived CDR1 and CDR2 are SGHAT and FQDESV (reference sequence). CDR3 DNA: TGTGCCAGCAGCCGGCGGGGGGTAGGGAACACCGGGGAGCTGTTTTTT. Protein sequence: CASSRRGVGNTGELFF. Full variable domain (missing parts from reference TRBV11-1 and TRBJ2-2): EAEVAQSPRYKITEKSQAVAFWCDPISGHATLYWYRQILGQGPELLVQFQDESVVDDSQLPKDRFSAERLKGVDSTLKIQPAELGDSAMYLCASSRRGVGNTGELFFGEGSRLTVL.

J is TRBJ2-3 and V is TRBV2; D is possibly TRBD1 (5 bases). The CDR3 spans 14 residues. Germline loops: CDR1 SNHLY, CDR2 FYNNEI. Trimming shortened V by 3 bases and J by 5 bases, and 12 bases separated the two germline ends. The CDR3, as DNA: TGTGCCAGCAGTGACCCAGGGCTGGGAGATACGCAGTATTTT. Encoded protein: CASSDPGLGDTQYF.

The chain joins TRBV29-1 to TRBJ2-4; weak D call: TRBD2 (6 bases). V gave up 7 bases and J gave up 2 bases, with 9 bases separating them. Per germline, CDR1 SQVTM and CDR2 ANQGSEA. The CDR3 is 12 residues long. CDR3 DNA sequence: TGCAGCGGGGGGGTGTCCAAAAACATTCAGTACTTC. Translation: CSGGVSKNIQYF. The variable domain in full, with the rest retrieved from reference TRBV29-1 and TRBJ2-4, is SAVISQKPSRDICQRGTSLTIQCQVDSQVTMMFWYRQQPGQSLTLIATANQGSEATYESGFVIDKFPISRPNLTFSTLTVSNMSPEDSSIYLCSGGVSKNIQYFGAGTRLSVL.

The chain has TRBV27 and TRBJ2-7; the D gene is possibly TRBD2 (5 bases). Germline V CDR1 and CDR2: MNHEY, SMNVEV (reference sequence). CDR3 size: 14 residues. The V and J ends lost 1 base and 6 bases respectively, with 13 bases between them. The CDR3 sequence is CASSLFHEGFEQYF. CDR3 in DNA: TGTGCCAGCAGTTTATTTCACGAGGGATTCGAGCAGTACTTC.

The rearrangement joins TRBV5-4 to TRBJ2-7, with D perhaps matching TRBD2 (5 bases). V lost 3 bases and J lost 4, with 11 bases in between. In germline, CDR1 is SGHNT, CDR2 YYREEE (reference sequence). The CDR3 has 13 residues. The CDR3 here is CASSSGRTYEQYF. Here the CDR3 DNA reads TGTGCCAGCAGCTCGGGGAGAACTTACGAGCAGTACTTC.

The chain links TRBV28 to TRBJ1-2; TRBD1 matches 7 bases. The ends lost 2 bases at V and 4 bases at J; junction bases unmatched: 4. The CDR3 is 14 amino acids. Germline CDR1 is MDHEN and CDR2 is SYDVKM. In DNA, the CDR3 is TGTGCCAGCAGTTTAGGGGGACAGACCTATGGCTACACCTTC. This codes for CASSLGGQTYGYTF.

This clone is labeled as medium-sized (0.01 to 0.1%). In DNA, the CDR3 is TGTGCCAGCAGCTTAGCGGACAGCGAGACCCAGTACTTC. Its translation is CASSLADSETQYF. The V and J genes are TRBV5-5 and TRBJ2-5; TRBD1 is a possible D gene (6 bases). Trimming left V 2 bases short and J 5 bases short, with 10 bases between. CDR1 is SGHKS and CDR2 is YYEKEE in the germline V gene (reference sequence). The CDR3 covers 13 residues.

The chain uses TRBV14 and TRBJ1-6; D gene uncertain. The CDR3 totals 15 residues. Trimming shortened V by 1 base and J by 7 bases, and 11 bases separated the two germline ends. Germline-derived CDR1 and CDR2 are SGHDN and FVKESK. The CDR3 coding sequence is TGTGCCAGCAGCCAAGCAGCCAGGAAGAATTCACCCCTCCACTTT. Translated: CASSQAARKNSPLHF.

The chain recombines TRBV7-2 with TRBJ1-2, with 9 bases identical to TRBD1. The CDR3 spans 13 residues. Germline loops: CDR1 SGHTA, CDR2 FQGNSA. V shed 5 bases, J shed 6 bases, and the junction held 4 bases outside the gene matches. The CDR3 sequence is CASSRDREDGYTF. DNA of the CDR3: TGTGCCAGCAGCCGGGACAGGGAAGATGGCTACACCTTC.

The chain couples TRBV11-2 to TRBJ2-7, with TRBD2 matching over 10 bases. Per germline, CDR1 SGHAT and CDR2 FQNNGV. With V trimmed by 5 bases and J by 3 bases, 7 bases remained unmatched. The CDR3 consists of 15 residues. CDR3 DNA sequence: TGTGCCAGCAGCCTGTCTAGCGGGAGCGGCTACGAGCAGTACTTC. Protein sequence: CASSLSSGSGYEQYF. The entire variable domain, with the rest obtained from reference TRBV11-2 and TRBJ2-7, is as follows: EAGVAQSPRYKIIEKRQSVAFWCNPISGHATLYWYQQILGQGPKLLIQFQNNGVVDDSQLPKDRFSAERLKGVDSTLKIQPAKLEDSAVYLCASSLSSGSGYEQYFGPGTRLTVT.

The chain couples TRBV6-7 to TRBJ2-1; 12 nucleotides match TRBD1. TRBV6-7 is marked as an open reading frame, function uncertain. V lost 7 bases to trimming and J lost 1 base; unmatched junction nucleotides: 14. The CDR3 is made up of 19 amino acids. CDR3 amino acids: CASTNPPVGQGASYNEQFF. CDR3 bases: TGTGCCAGCACTAACCCCCCGGTGGGACAGGGGGCTTCCTACAATGAGCAGTTCTTC.

This sequence joins TRBV30 and TRBJ2-7; 8 bases line up with TRBD2. The germline CDR1 and CDR2 sequences are GTSNPN and SVGIG (reference sequence). CDR3 size: 15 residues. With 8 bases clipped from V and 0 bases from J, the junction kept 12 bases outside the gene matches. CDR3 protein: CAGGRLAERSYEQYF. CDR3 nucleotide sequence: TGTGCCGGCGGGAGGCTAGCGGAACGCTCCTACGAGCAGTACTTC.

The chain links TRBV6-1 to TRBJ1-6; D is possibly TRBD1 (5 bases). The CDR3 has 16 residues. Trimming removed 4 bases at V and 8 bases at J, with 18 bases between. The germline gives CDR1 MNHNS, CDR2 SASEGT. DNA of the CDR3: TGTGCCAGCAGTGCGGAGAACGACAGAAGATATTCACCCCTCCACTTT. Amino acids: CASSAENDRRYSPLHF.

The rearrangement uses TRBV30 and TRBJ2-3, with 10 bases identical to TRBD2. J was trimmed by 1 base and V by 4 bases; bases with no gene match: 8. Germline CDR1 GTSNPN, CDR2 SVGIG (reference sequence). The CDR3 sequence is 16 residues long. This CDR3 reads CAWTLGLAGGTDTQYF. The CDR3 region has the DNA TGTGCCTGGACCTTGGGGCTAGCGGGGGGCACAGATACGCAGTATTTT.

V and J are TRBV10-2 and TRBJ2-3; 8 bases line up with TRBD2. This CDR3 region has 18 residues. From germline, CDR1 is WSHSY and CDR2 SAAADI. Trimming removed 4 bases from V and 0 bases from J; junction bases left unmatched: 12. The CDR3 reads CASSGGSGGHKSTDTQYF. CDR3 nucleotides: TGCGCCAGCAGTGGAGGGAGCGGGGGCCATAAGAGCACAGATACGCAGTATTTT.

The chain is built from TRBV2 and TRBJ2-5; 12 bases fit TRBD2. The junction had 3 bases not matched to a gene; V was cut back by 6 bases and J by 1 base. CDR1 is SNHLY, CDR2 FYNNEI, per germline. This CDR3 has 15 residues. The CDR3 region has the DNA TGTGCCAGCAGGGCTAGCGGGGGGGCCCAAGAGACCCAGTACTTC. Translation: CASRASGGAQETQYF.

This clone was found once. The genes are TRBV6-1 and TRBJ2-2, with D possibly being TRBD2 (7 bases). CDR1 is MNHNS and CDR2 is SASEGT in the germline V gene. V lost 6 bases, J lost 1 base, and 9 bases lay in between. This CDR3 is built from 14 residues. CDR3 in amino acids: CASRRGGNTGELFF. For the CDR3, the DNA is TGTGCCAGCAGAAGGGGGGGGAACACCGGGGAGCTGTTTTTT.

This chain joins TRBV30 and TRBJ1-1; perhaps TRBD1 as D (6 bases). The CDR3 totals 14 residues. V was cut by 0 bases and J by 1 base, with 9 bases left in between. From germline, CDR1 is GTSNPN and CDR2 SVGIG (reference sequence). This chain's CDR3 is CAWSVSRGNTEAFF. In DNA form, the CDR3 reads TGTGCCTGGAGTGTATCCAGGGGGAACACTGAAGCTTTCTTT.

The genes are TRBV5-1 and TRBJ2-2; TRBD1 matches 8 bases. The trim removed 4 bases at V and 4 bases at J, leaving 6 bases unmatched. The CDR3 runs to 15 residues. Germline V gene lookup returns CDR1 SGHRS and CDR2 YFSETQ. CDR3 bases: TGCGCCAGCAGCGTGGGACAGGAAGGCACCGGGGAGCTGTTTTTT. Amino acids: CASSVGQEGTGELFF.

CDR3 in amino acids: CASSINMNTEAFF. The CDR3 DNA reads TGTGCCAGTAGTATTAACATGAACACTGAAGCTTTCTTT. This rearrangement joins TRBV19 to TRBJ1-1; D is unclear. Per germline, CDR1 LNHDA and CDR2 SQIVND (reference sequence). Deletions cut 3 bases from V and 0 bases from J, with 5 bases between. The CDR3 sequence is 13 residues long.

J is TRBJ1-2 and V is TRBV10-1, with 7 bases aligning to TRBD1. This CDR3 has 14 amino acids. Germline loops: CDR1 WNHNN, CDR2 SYGVQD (reference sequence). The V gene end was trimmed by 6 bases and the J gene end by 7 bases; junction bases not matched to a gene: 11. CDR3 in DNA: TGCGCCAGCAGATCGGGCAGGGGGGATGTTGGCTACACCTTC. It encodes CASRSGRGDVGYTF.

The genes are TRBV5-1 and TRBJ2-7; 14 nucleotides match TRBD2. This CDR3 has 17 amino acids. Germline V gene data show CDR1 as SGHRS and CDR2 as YFSETQ. With 4 bases clipped from V and 0 bases from J, the junction kept 6 bases outside the gene matches. CDR3 DNA sequence: TGCGCCAGCAGCCGGGGACTAGCGGGGGCCAACTCCTACGAGCAGTACTTC. This encodes CASSRGLAGANSYEQYF.

The chain joins TRBV5-4 to TRBJ2-2; 9 nucleotides line up with TRBD2. The length of the CDR3 is 15 residues. In germline, CDR1 is SGHNT, CDR2 YYREEE (reference sequence). The J segment lost 3 bases and the V segment lost 2 bases, leaving 2 bases of the junction unmatched. The CDR3 region has the DNA TGTGCCAGCAGCTTACCTAGCGGGGACACCGGGGAGCTGTTTTTT. This translates into CASSLPSGDTGELFF. Full variable domain (missing parts from reference TRBV5-4 and TRBJ2-2): ETGVTQSPTHLIKTRGQQVTLRCSSQSGHNTVSWYQQALGQGPQFIFQYYREEENGRGNFPPRFSGLQFPNYSSELNVNALELDDSALYLCASSLPSGDTGELFFGEGSRLTVL.

The chain couples TRBV6-5 to TRBJ1-1, with D possibly being TRBD1 (6 bases). Germline assignment: CDR1 MNHEY and CDR2 SVGAGI. The CDR3 length is 14 residues. Between the trimmed V and J ends, which lost 5 bases and 0 bases, there was a span of 10 bases. The CDR3 reads CASSNGQMNTEAFF. CDR3 nucleotides: TGTGCCAGCAGTAACGGACAGATGAACACTGAAGCTTTCTTT.

The chain joins TRBV14 to TRBJ2-3, with D perhaps matching TRBD2 (5 bases). Trimming stripped 4 bases from V and 4 bases from J, with 18 bases between. The germline CDR1 and CDR2 sequences are SGHDN and FVKESK. The CDR3 contains 16 residues. For the CDR3, the DNA is TGTGCCAGCAGCCGTCGCCTAGCCCGAAGGGCAGATACGCAGTATTTT. Protein: CASSRRLARRADTQYF.

The chain employs TRBV7-3 and TRBJ2-7, with a tentative D call TRBD2 (5 bases). The V end lost 1 base, the J end lost 5 bases, and 9 bases lay between the germline ends. Germline loops: CDR1 SGHTA, CDR2 FQGTGA. The CDR3 is 13 amino acids. CDR3 region: CASSLRGMHEQYF. The CDR3 DNA sequence: TGTGCCAGCAGCTTAAGAGGGATGCACGAGCAGTACTTC.

The chain couples TRBV2 to TRBJ2-1; 10 positions match TRBD2. The germline V gene encodes CDR1 SNHLY and CDR2 FYNNEI. CDR3 length: 15 residues. With 6 bases clipped from V and 6 bases from J, the junction kept 8 bases outside the gene matches. The CDR3: CASRVGTSVINEQFF. The DNA of the CDR3 is TGTGCCAGCAGGGTAGGGACTAGCGTCATCAATGAGCAGTTCTTC.

The J gene is TRBJ2-3, the V gene TRBV7-9; 9 bases match TRBD2. This CDR3 comprises 16 residues. Germline V lookup: CDR1 SEHNR, CDR2 FQNEAQ (reference sequence). Trimming took 5 bases from V and 0 from J; bases not matched to a gene: 6. CDR3 coding DNA: TGTGCCAGCAGCACCCGCGGGGGGGTAAGCACAGATACGCAGTATTTT. It codes for CASSTRGGVSTDTQYF.